The rows below give T cell receptor beta chains drawn from one sample of a study of T cell responses to AZD1222 COVID-19 vaccine. The method was immunoSEQ multiplex PCR; TCRdb's version includes in-frame clones alone and lacks a portion of them. Here the sample spans 80,000 or so clones, 90% being singletons. The source material was peripheral blood, sampled 28 days after the second AZD1222 dose. The receptors derive from an adult who received the AZD1222 COVID-19 vaccine. Each CDR3 is given with its conserved first and last residue. D genes are given only for firm matches. Clone sizes are given selectively: once, few, many, or a class where the clone is expanded.

19	-	TRBV7-3	TRBJ2-1	TRBD1	TGTGCCAGCAGCCCAACAGGGGATACGAGGGCTGGGTGGTACAATGAGCAGTTCTTC	CASSPTGDTRAGWYNEQFF
15	few	TRBV5-6	TRBJ2-7	TRBD1	TGTGCCAGCAGCACTACAGGGGGAAATTCCTACGAGCAGTACTTC	CASSTTGGNSYEQYF
12	-	TRBV2	TRBJ2-1	-	TGTGCCAGCAGTGAGCAGAGGAATGAGCAGTTCTTC	CASSEQRNEQFF
16	-	TRBV11-3	TRBJ1-3	TRBD1	TGTGCCAGCAGCTTATACGGGACAGGCCAAGGAAACACCATATATTTT	CASSLYGTGQGNTIYF
15	-	TRBV9	TRBJ2-1	-	TGTGCCAGCAGCGTAGAAACAGGCCGGTACAATGAGCAGTTCTTC	CASSVETGRYNEQFF
13	-	TRBV2	TRBJ2-3	-	TGTGCCAGCAGTCGAACAGGGCTAGATACGCAGTATTTT	CASSRTGLDTQYF
13	-	TRBV27	TRBJ1-2	-	TGTGCCAGCGGACGACTGGGCGGCTATGGCTACACCTTC	CASGRLGGYGYTF
14	once	TRBV6-5	TRBJ1-1	-	TGTGCCAGCAGTAAATGGGACGGTAACACTGAAGCTTTCTTT	CASSKWDGNTEAFF
14	-	TRBV24-1	TRBJ2-2	TRBD1	TGTGCCACCAGTGCGGACAGGCTTGGCGGGGAGCTGTTTTTT	CATSADRLGGELFF
14	-	TRBV6-2/TRBV6-3	TRBJ2-7	-	TGTGCCAGCAGTTACCCCCAAGGGGATCACGAGCAGTACTTC	CASSYPQGDHEQYF
18	-	TRBV4-1	TRBJ1-3	-	TGCGCCAGCAGCCAAGGCCGGGAACGGGGTAGTACTGGAAACACCATATATTTT	CASSQGRERGSTGNTIYF
17	-	TRBV4-1	TRBJ1-2	TRBD1	TGCGCCAGCAGCCAAGAGGAGGACAGGCTTTTTGACTATGGCTACACCTTC	CASSQEEDRLFDYGYTF
15	-	TRBV4-1	TRBJ2-7	-	TGCGCCAGCAGCCAAGATCGAAATAACGGGGACGAGCAGTACTTC	CASSQDRNNGDEQYF
15	-	TRBV10-3	TRBJ2-1	TRBD2	TGTGCCATCAGCAAAGTAGCGGGAGAGAACAATGAGCAGTTCTTC	CAISKVAGENNEQFF
13	-	TRBV3-1/TRBV3-2	TRBJ2-5	-	TGTGCCAGCAGCCAAGGGGGCAAAGAGACCCAGTACTTC	CASSQGGKETQYF
12	-	TRBV12-3/TRBV12-4	TRBJ2-7	-	TGTGCCAGCAGTTTTACAGGGAAAGAGCAGTACTTC	CASSFTGKEQYF
11	once	TRBV12-3/TRBV12-4	TRBJ1-1	-	TGTGCCAGCAGTCCAGGACAGGAAGCTTTCTTT	CASSPGQEAFF
13	-	TRBV12-3/TRBV12-4	TRBJ2-2	-	TGTGCCAGCAGTTTTTGGAGCACCGGGGAGCTGTTTTTT	CASSFWSTGELFF
15	-	TRBV15	TRBJ1-2	-	TGTGCCACCAGCAGAGGTGGCCAGGATGAATATGGCTACACCTTC	CATSRGGQDEYGYTF
14	-	TRBV6-5	TRBJ2-7	-	TGTGCCAGCAGTTCGGGACGGATCTCCTACGAGCAGTACTTC	CASSSGRISYEQYF
13	-	TRBV12-3/TRBV12-4	TRBJ1-2	-	TGTGCCAGCAGTCCAGGGTTTAACTATGGCTACACCTTC	CASSPGFNYGYTF
13	medium-sized	TRBV4-1	TRBJ1-5	-	TGCGCCAGCAGCCGCGGGACGAATCAGCCCCAGCATTTT	CASSRGTNQPQHF
13	once	TRBV7-9	TRBJ2-1	-	TGTGCCAGCAGCTTAGGACGTCTCAATGAGCAGTTCTTC	CASSLGRLNEQFF
11	-	TRBV7-8	TRBJ2-1	-	TGTGCCAGCAGCTTCGACAATGAGCAGTTCTTC	CASSFDNEQFF
15	-	TRBV11-3	TRBJ2-2	-	TGTGCCAGCAGCTTTGAAGGAGGGGGGACCGGGGAGCTGTTTTTT	CASSFEGGGTGELFF
13	-	TRBV20-1	TRBJ2-1	-	TGCAGTGCTAGTCGTGCTAGCAGTTTTGAGCAGTTCTTC	CSASRASSFEQFF
15	-	TRBV6-5	TRBJ2-1	-	TGTGCCAGCATGATTGAGGGAAGGACCTACAATGAGCAGTTCTTC	CASMIEGRTYNEQFF
15	-	TRBV9	TRBJ2-1	TRBD2	TGTGCCACCCGGGCTGCGGGAGGGCCCGGCAATGAGCAGTTCTTC	CATRAAGGPGNEQFF
19	once	TRBV5-1	TRBJ1-3	-	TGCGCCAGCAGCCCCCGGCCGGGGCCAGGGGAAGGCTCTGGAAACACCATATATTTT	CASSPRPGPGEGSGNTIYF
11	once	TRBV20-1	TRBJ2-5	-	TGCAGTACCAGAATGACTGAGACCCAGTACTTC	CSTRMTETQYF
13	-	TRBV5-1	TRBJ1-5	-	TGCGCCAGCAGCTGGGACAGCAATCAGCCCCAGCATTTT	CASSWDSNQPQHF
13	-	TRBV7-9	TRBJ2-7	-	TGTGCCAGCAGCTTAGGGGGGTTTGGCGAGCAGTACTTC	CASSLGGFGEQYF
16	-	TRBV18	TRBJ1-1	TRBD1	TGTGCCAGCTCACCAACCACAGGGGGCGGGGACACTGAAGCTTTCTTT	CASSPTTGGGDTEAFF
15	-	TRBV5-4	TRBJ2-1	-	TGTGCCAGCAGCTTGGCCGGCCGGGGTTACAATGAGCAGTTCTTC	CASSLAGRGYNEQFF
14	-	TRBV6-2/TRBV6-3	TRBJ1-2	-	TGTGCCAGCAGTACCGCCGGGGGCAACTATGGCTACACCTTC	CASSTAGGNYGYTF
15	-	TRBV7-2	TRBJ2-3	TRBD2	TGTGCCAGCAGCTTAGTCGGTCCTAGCGGGAATACGCAGTATTTT	CASSLVGPSGNTQYF
16	-	TRBV11-3	TRBJ2-3	-	TGTGCCAGCAGCTTCTCGACAGATCCTAGCACAGATACGCAGTATTTT	CASSFSTDPSTDTQYF
14	-	TRBV7-9	TRBJ2-7	-	TGTGCCAGCAGCCCCGTCAGGGACCCCTACGAGCAGTACTTC	CASSPVRDPYEQYF
16	-	TRBV7-3	TRBJ1-1	TRBD1	TGTGCCAGCAGCTTAGGGACAGCTACCCAGAACACTGAAGCTTTCTTT	CASSLGTATQNTEAFF
15	-	TRBV6-5	TRBJ1-2	-	TGTGCCAGCAGTTACTCCCTAACTTTGGACTATGGCTACACCTTC	CASSYSLTLDYGYTF
14	once	TRBV20-1	TRBJ2-1	TRBD2	TGCAGTGCTAGTTTTAGCGGGAGGGCCAGTGAGCAGTTCTTC	CSASFSGRASEQFF
13	-	TRBV28	TRBJ2-5	-	TGTGCCAGCAGTTGGACATCACAAGAGACCCAGTACTTC	CASSWTSQETQYF
12	-	TRBV5-1	TRBJ1-2	TRBD1	TGCGCCAGCAGCTTGGAGACAGGGGGCTACACCTTC	CASSLETGGYTF
15	-	TRBV5-4	TRBJ2-5	-	TGTGCCAGCAGCCCCCCTCCTGGAACTCAAGAGACCCAGTACTTC	CASSPPPGTQETQYF
17	-	TRBV4-2	TRBJ1-3	TRBD1	TGTGCCAGCAGCCAAGATCACGTACAGGGGTCCGGAAACACCATATATTTT	CASSQDHVQGSGNTIYF
14	-	TRBV5-1	TRBJ1-1	-	TGCGCCAGCAGCCCCTTTGGGGGGAGGCCTGAAGCTTTCTTT	CASSPFGGRPEAFF
15	-	TRBV5-5	TRBJ2-7	TRBD2	TGTGCCAGCAGCTTGGTCGCGGGAGGGCCCTACGAGCAGTACTTC	CASSLVAGGPYEQYF
13	-	TRBV7-2	TRBJ1-2	-	TGTGCCAGCAGCATAGGACCGGGAAATGGCTACACCTTC	CASSIGPGNGYTF
12	-	TRBV7-6	TRBJ2-1	-	TGTGCCAGCAGCACAGGGTTCAATGAGCAGTTCTTC	CASSTGFNEQFF
13	-	TRBV3-1/TRBV3-2	TRBJ2-5	-	TGTGCCAGCAGCCAAGGACGCGACGGGACCCAGTACTTC	CASSQGRDGTQYF
13	-	TRBV5-1	TRBJ1-1	-	TGCGCCAGCAGCTTGGGGGGCTCAAATGAAGCTTTCTTT	CASSLGGSNEAFF
13	once	TRBV19	TRBJ1-2	TRBD1	TGTGCCAGTACCGACAGGGGAAACTATGGCTACACCTTC	CASTDRGNYGYTF
14	-	TRBV6-6	TRBJ2-1	-	TGTGCCAGCTATAAGTTATCCGGCAACAATGAGCAGTTCTTC	CASYKLSGNNEQFF
14	-	TRBV9	TRBJ2-1	TRBD2	TGTGCCAGCACAGAAATAGCGGGAGGCGATGAGCAGTTCTTC	CASTEIAGGDEQFF
15	once	TRBV7-9	TRBJ2-1	TRBD1	TGTGCCAGCAGCCTATTCGGGACAGGGGACGGAGAGCAGTTCTTC	CASSLFGTGDGEQFF
13	-	TRBV12-3/TRBV12-4	TRBJ2-1	-	TGTGCCAGCAGGAGGGAGGCCTACAATGAGCAGTTCTTC	CASRREAYNEQFF
16	-	TRBV18	TRBJ1-4	-	TGTGCCAGCTCACCACGAAGGGCAGGTCCTGGGGAAAAACTGTTTTTT	CASSPRRAGPGEKLFF